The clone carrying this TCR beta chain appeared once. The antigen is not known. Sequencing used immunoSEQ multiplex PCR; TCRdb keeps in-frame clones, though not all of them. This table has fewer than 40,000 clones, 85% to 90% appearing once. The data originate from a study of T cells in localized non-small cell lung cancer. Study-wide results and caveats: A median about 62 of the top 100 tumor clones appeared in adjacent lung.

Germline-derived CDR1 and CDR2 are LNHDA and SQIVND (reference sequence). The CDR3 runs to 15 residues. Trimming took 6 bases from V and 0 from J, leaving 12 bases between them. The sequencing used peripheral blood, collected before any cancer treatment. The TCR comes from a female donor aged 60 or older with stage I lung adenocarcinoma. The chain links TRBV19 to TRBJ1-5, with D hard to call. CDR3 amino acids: CASSLSDYSNQPQHF. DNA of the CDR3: TGTGCCAGTAGCCTGTCAGATTATAGCAATCAGCCCCAGCATTTT.